One and the same sample provided the 20 T cell receptor beta chains below, sequenced in a study of PD-1 blockade in classical Hodgkin lymphoma. The time point denotes: cycle 4 day 1 (C4D1), after less than 7 weeks of nivolumab. With no exception, relapse followed autologous stem cell transplantation in all patients, and brentuximab vedotin exposure varied. The protocol was immunoSEQ multiplex PCR, while the TCRdb copy is restricted to in-frame clones and leaves out a portion. The data contain some 39,000 clones, roughly 73% of them singletons. This sample comprised peripheral blood mononuclear cells (PBMCs), obtained before the fourth cycle of nivolumab. These receptors came from a human donor with classical Hodgkin lymphoma.

The V gene is TRBV13, the J gene TRBJ2-7; 7 nucleotides align to TRBD1. The CDR3 contains 16 residues. Per germline, CDR1 PRHDT and CDR2 FYEKMQ (reference sequence). Trimming took 0 bases from V and 6 from J; bases not matched to a gene: 11. The CDR3 reads CASSLGLNRGKREQYF. CDR3 in DNA: TGTGCCAGCAGCTTAGGGTTGAACAGGGGAAAACGCGAGCAGTACTTC.

The chain has TRBV7-2 and TRBJ2-5; D remains ambiguous. The V gene's germline CDR1 is SGHTA and CDR2 FQGNSA. Trimming took off 4 bases at V and 1 base at J, with 10 bases between the two ends. This CDR3 contains 14 residues. This CDR3 is CASSSVDLQETQYF. DNA of the CDR3: TGTGCCAGCAGCTCAGTGGACCTCCAAGAGACCCAGTACTTC.

This clone was observed a few times. The chain uses TRBV2 and TRBJ1-6; no firm D call. The V end was cut by 0 bases, the J end by 8 bases, with 11 bases between. From germline, CDR1 is SNHLY and CDR2 FYNNEI. This CDR3 has 15 residues. The CDR3 DNA reads TGTGCCAGCAGTGAAGCTCGTCAGCTACATTCACCCCTCCACTTT. As protein: CASSEARQLHSPLHF.

The rearrangement uses TRBV18 and TRBJ1-4, with D unresolved. The germline V and J ends were trimmed by 0 bases and 4 bases, with 15 bases remaining between them. From germline, CDR1 is KGHSH and CDR2 LQKENI. The CDR3 contains 17 residues. The CDR3 DNA reads as TGTGCCAGCTCACCACCTTTCAGACCAAGCGGTAATGAAAAACTGTTTTTT. It translates to CASSPPFRPSGNEKLFF.

As regards this clone: The same CDR3 is also encoded by other DNA sequences in this sample. This rearrangement joins TRBV4-3 to TRBJ2-7, with TRBD2 matching over 9 bases. This CDR3 comprises 16 residues. V gave up 0 bases and J gave up 2 bases; unmatched junction bases: 5. Germline V gives CDR1 LGHNA, CDR2 YSLEER. This CDR3 is CASSQDRRGGTYEQYF. Written as DNA, the CDR3 is TGCGCCAGCAGCCAAGATCGGCGGGGGGGTACCTACGAGCAGTACTTC.

This chain connects TRBV4-3 to TRBJ1-2; D remains unclear. V lost 0 bases, J lost 4 bases, and 12 bases lay in between. The CDR3 is 15 amino acids. Germline V gene lookup returns CDR1 LGHNA and CDR2 YSLEER. CDR3 nucleotide sequence: TGCGCCAGCAGCCAAGATACAGCCTCGATCTATGGCTACACCTTC. It codes for CASSQDTASIYGYTF.

This clone is judged medium-sized. V usage is TRBV27 and J usage is TRBJ1-1; 7 bases line up with TRBD1. With 6 bases clipped from V and 3 bases from J, the junction kept 4 bases outside the gene matches. Germline lookup yields CDR1 MNHEY and CDR2 SMNVEV (reference sequence). This CDR3 has 13 residues. Here the CDR3 DNA reads TGTGCCAGCAGATCAGGGGGGGACACTGAAGCTTTCTTT. Translating it yields CASRSGGDTEAFF.

The genes are TRBV6-1 and TRBJ2-7; perhaps D is TRBD1 or TRBD2 (5 bases each). Trimming shortened V by 4 bases and J by 1 base, and 11 bases separated the two germline ends. Germline CDR1 is MNHNS and CDR2 is SASEGT. The length of the CDR3 is 14 residues. The CDR3 here is CASSVRDGSYEQYF. The CDR3 DNA follows: TGTGCCAGCAGTGTCCGGGACGGATCCTACGAGCAGTACTTC.

V and J are TRBV5-1 and TRBJ1-2, with no clear D. V lost 2 bases and J lost 2, with 25 bases in between. This CDR3 comprises 19 residues. The germline V gene encodes CDR1 SGHRS and CDR2 YFSETQ. The CDR3 loop is CASSFFGVFTRRGNYGYTF. CDR3 in DNA: TGCGCCAGCAGCTTTTTCGGAGTCTTTACGAGGCGAGGGAACTATGGCTACACCTTC. Full variable domain (missing parts from reference TRBV5-1 and TRBJ1-2): KAGVTQTPRYLIKTRGQQVTLSCSPISGHRSVSWYQQTPGQGLQFLFEYFSETQRNKGNFPGRFSGRQFSNSRSEMNVSTLELGDSALYLCASSFFGVFTRRGNYGYTFGSGTRLTVV.

V is TRBV7-9 and J is TRBJ1-1; 8 nucleotides line up with TRBD1. Trimming cost V 5 bases and J 3 bases; bases outside gene matches: 2. Germline V gene lookup returns CDR1 SEHNR and CDR2 FQNEAQ (reference sequence). This CDR3 region has 13 residues. CDR3 loop: CASSQDRDTEAFF. The CDR3 bases are TGTGCCAGCAGCCAGGACAGGGACACTGAAGCTTTCTTT.

This chain joins TRBV9 and TRBJ1-3, with TRBD1 as a possible D gene (5 bases). V gave up 0 bases and J gave up 4 bases, with 14 bases separating them. Germline V gene data show CDR1 as SGDLS and CDR2 as YYNGEE. CDR3 size: 16 residues. CDR3 bases: TGTGCCAGCAGCGTAGGAGGGGCCCGTTACGGAAACACCATATATTTT. The encoded protein is CASSVGGARYGNTIYF.

The chain employs TRBV29-1 and TRBJ2-3, with a tentative D call TRBD2 (7 bases). The CDR3 is 13 residues long. The germline V and J ends were trimmed by 4 bases and 5 bases, with 13 bases remaining between them. Germline V lookup: CDR1 SQVTM, CDR2 ANQGSEA. The CDR3 sequence: CSVVGGAVDTQYF. The DNA for the CDR3 is TGCAGCGTTGTAGGGGGGGCGGTAGATACGCAGTATTTT.

The chain carries TRBV2 and TRBJ1-2, with a weak D call TRBD1 (5 bases). The V end lost 5 bases, the J end lost 8 bases, and 18 bases lay between the germline ends. The CDR3 contains 14 residues. Germline V gene sequence: CDR1 SNHLY, CDR2 FYNNEI. For the CDR3, the DNA is TGTGCCAGCAGTACCCGACGGGGCCAAGGGGGCTACACCTTC. It specifies CASSTRRGQGGYTF.

This chain links TRBV29-1 with TRBJ1-1; no reliable D call. Germline loops: CDR1 SQVTM, CDR2 ANQGSEA. This CDR3 has 12 amino acids. Trimming shortened V by 5 bases and J by 4 bases, and 11 bases separated the two germline ends. The CDR3 loop is CSVLGVFTEAFF. DNA of the CDR3: TGCAGCGTTCTCGGGGTATTCACTGAAGCTTTCTTT.

The CDR3 sequence: CASNPITGFGGNQPQHF. For the CDR3, the DNA is TGTGCCAGTAATCCAATCACAGGGTTCGGGGGCAATCAGCCCCAGCATTTT. V gene TRBV19 combines with J gene TRBJ1-5; TRBD1 might be the D (6 bases). CDR1 and CDR2 (germline): LNHDA, SQIVND (reference sequence). The CDR3 has 17 residues. V was clipped by 7 bases and J by 2 bases, with 21 bases between them.

The rearrangement links TRBV2 to TRBJ2-3, with 10 bases identical to TRBD2. CDR1 and CDR2 from the germline V gene are SNHLY and FYNNEI. V shed 8 bases and J 7 bases; nucleotides not matched to a gene: 6. The CDR3 has 13 residues. In DNA, the CDR3 is TGTGCCAGCGCTGGACTAGCGGCAAATACGCAGTATTTT. It specifies CASAGLAANTQYF.

The gene calls are TRBV5-6 and TRBJ1-2, with TRBD1 matching over 10 bases. Germline V gene sequence: CDR1 SGHDT, CDR2 YYEEEE. The V and J ends lost 0 bases and 8 bases, in that order; junction bases with no gene match: 4. This CDR3 has 14 amino acids. The CDR3 loop is CASSLGQGAWGYTF. CDR3 DNA: TGTGCCAGCAGCTTGGGACAGGGGGCTTGGGGCTACACCTTC.

J is TRBJ1-5 and V is TRBV2; D is unresolved. The CDR3 consists of 14 residues. Trimming took off 10 bases at V and 4 bases at J, with 17 bases between the two ends. Germline CDR1 reads SNHLY; CDR2 reads FYNNEI. CDR3 nucleotides: TGTGCCATCCGCGCAGAGGCGGGTAATCAGCCCCAGCATTTT. It is translated as CAIRAEAGNQPQHF.

The rearrangement joins TRBV6-1 to TRBJ1-2; D gene ambiguous. The CDR3 is 13 amino acids. Trimming removed 6 bases at V and 4 bases at J, with 12 bases between. The germline CDR1 and CDR2 sequences are MNHNS and SASEGT. CDR3 nucleotides: TGTGCCAGCAGGTCCGGAGGAAGCTATGGCTACACCTTC. It specifies CASRSGGSYGYTF.

The chain carries TRBV7-2 and TRBJ2-7, with D unresolved. This CDR3 has 16 residues. V lost 5 bases and J 0 bases, leaving 17 bases between the germline ends. Germline V gene sequence: CDR1 SGHTA, CDR2 FQGNSA. CDR3: CASSPGGTSLSYEQYF. The CDR3 nucleotides read TGTGCCAGCAGCCCCGGCGGTACGTCACTCTCCTACGAGCAGTACTTC.